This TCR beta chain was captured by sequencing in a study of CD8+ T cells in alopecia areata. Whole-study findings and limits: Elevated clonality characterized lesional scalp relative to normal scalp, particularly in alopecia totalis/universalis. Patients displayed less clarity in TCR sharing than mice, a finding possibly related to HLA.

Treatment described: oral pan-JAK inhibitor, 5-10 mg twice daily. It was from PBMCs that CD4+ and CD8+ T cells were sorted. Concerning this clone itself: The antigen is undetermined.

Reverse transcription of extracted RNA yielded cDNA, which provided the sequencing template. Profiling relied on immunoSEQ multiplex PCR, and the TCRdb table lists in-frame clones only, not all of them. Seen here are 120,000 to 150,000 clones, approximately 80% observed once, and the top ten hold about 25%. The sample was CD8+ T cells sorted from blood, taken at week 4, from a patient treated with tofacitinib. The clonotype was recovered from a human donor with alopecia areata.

CDR3 DNA sequence: TGTGCCAGCAGTGAAGTTCCGCTGGAGATCGTGTACTTC. Translation gives CASSEVPLEIVYF. The chain has TRBV6-1 and TRBJ2-7; no firm D call. Per the germline V gene, CDR1 is MNHNS and CDR2 is SASEGT. The CDR3 sequence is 13 residues long. V was cut by 1 base and J by 12 bases, with 16 bases left in between.